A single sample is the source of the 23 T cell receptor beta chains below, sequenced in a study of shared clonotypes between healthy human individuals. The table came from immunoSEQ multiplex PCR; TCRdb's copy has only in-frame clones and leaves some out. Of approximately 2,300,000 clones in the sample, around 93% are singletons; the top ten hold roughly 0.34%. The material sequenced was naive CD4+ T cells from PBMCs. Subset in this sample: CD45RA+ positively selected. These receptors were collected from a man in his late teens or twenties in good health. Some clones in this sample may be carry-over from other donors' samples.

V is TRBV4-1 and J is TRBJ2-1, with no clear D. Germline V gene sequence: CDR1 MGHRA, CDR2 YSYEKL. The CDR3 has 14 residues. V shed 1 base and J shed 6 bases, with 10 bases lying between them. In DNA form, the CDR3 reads TGCGCCAGCAGCCAAGGAGGTTCGTCCAATGAGCAGTTCTTC. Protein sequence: CASSQGGSSNEQFF.

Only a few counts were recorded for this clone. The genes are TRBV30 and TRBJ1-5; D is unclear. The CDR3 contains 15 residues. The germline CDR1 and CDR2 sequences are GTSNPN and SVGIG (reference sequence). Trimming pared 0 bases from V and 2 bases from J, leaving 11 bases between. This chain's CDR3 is CAWSVAAIGNQPQHF. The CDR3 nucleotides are TGTGCCTGGAGTGTAGCAGCCATAGGCAATCAGCCCCAGCATTTT.

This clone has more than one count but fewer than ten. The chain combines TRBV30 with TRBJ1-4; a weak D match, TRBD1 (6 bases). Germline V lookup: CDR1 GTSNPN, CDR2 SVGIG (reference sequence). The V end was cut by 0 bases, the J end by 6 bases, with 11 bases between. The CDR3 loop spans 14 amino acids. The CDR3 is CAWSVGGGDEKLFF. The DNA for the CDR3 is TGTGCCTGGAGTGTTGGAGGGGGTGATGAAAAACTGTTTTTT.

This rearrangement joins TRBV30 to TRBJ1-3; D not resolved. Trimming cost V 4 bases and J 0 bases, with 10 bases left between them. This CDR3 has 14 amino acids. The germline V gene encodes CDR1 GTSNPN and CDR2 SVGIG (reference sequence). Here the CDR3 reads CAWKGVDSGNTIYF. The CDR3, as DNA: TGTGCCTGGAAGGGCGTTGACTCTGGAAACACCATATATTTT. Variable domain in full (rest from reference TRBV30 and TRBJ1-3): SQTIHQWPATLVQPVGSPLSLECTVEGTSNPNLYWYRQAAGRGLQLLFYSVGIGQISSEVPQNLSASRPQDRQFILSSKKLLLSDSGFYLCAWKGVDSGNTIYFGEGSWLTVV.

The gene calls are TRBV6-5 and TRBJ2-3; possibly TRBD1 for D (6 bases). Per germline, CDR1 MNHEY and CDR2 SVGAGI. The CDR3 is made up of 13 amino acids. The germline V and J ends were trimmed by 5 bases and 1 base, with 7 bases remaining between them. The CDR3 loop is CASSRQGTDTQYF. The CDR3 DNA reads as TGTGCCAGCAGTCGACAGGGCACAGATACGCAGTATTTT.

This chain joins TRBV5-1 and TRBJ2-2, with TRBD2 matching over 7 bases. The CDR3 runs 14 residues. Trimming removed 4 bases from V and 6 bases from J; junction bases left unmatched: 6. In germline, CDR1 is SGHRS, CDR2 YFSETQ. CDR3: CASSPGSGPGELFF. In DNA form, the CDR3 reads TGCGCCAGCAGCCCGGGTAGCGGGCCCGGGGAGCTGTTTTTT.

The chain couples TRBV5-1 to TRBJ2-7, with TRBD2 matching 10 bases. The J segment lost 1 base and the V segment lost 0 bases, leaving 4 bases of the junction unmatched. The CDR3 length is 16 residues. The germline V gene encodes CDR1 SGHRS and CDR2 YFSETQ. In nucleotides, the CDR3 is TGCGCCAGCAGCTTGGGCGGGACTAGCGCATCCTACGAGCAGTACTTC. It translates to CASSLGGTSASYEQYF.

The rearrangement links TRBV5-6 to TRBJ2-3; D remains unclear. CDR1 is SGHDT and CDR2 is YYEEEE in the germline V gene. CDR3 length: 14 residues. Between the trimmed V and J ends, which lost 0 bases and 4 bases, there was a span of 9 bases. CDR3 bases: TGTGCCAGCAGCTTGGCGGCGCAGGCAGATACGCAGTATTTT. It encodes CASSLAAQADTQYF.

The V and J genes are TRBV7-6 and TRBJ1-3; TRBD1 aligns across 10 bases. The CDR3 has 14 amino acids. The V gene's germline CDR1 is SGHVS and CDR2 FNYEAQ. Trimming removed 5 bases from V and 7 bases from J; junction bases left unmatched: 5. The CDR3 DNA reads TGTGCCAGCAGCATGCCGGGACAGGGGAACACCATATATTTT. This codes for CASSMPGQGNTIYF.

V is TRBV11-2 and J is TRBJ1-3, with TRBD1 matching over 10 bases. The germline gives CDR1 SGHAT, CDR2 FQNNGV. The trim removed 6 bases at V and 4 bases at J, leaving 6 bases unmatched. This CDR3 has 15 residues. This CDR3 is CASSVDRGGGNTIYF. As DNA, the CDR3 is TGTGCCAGCAGTGTGGACAGGGGGGGAGGAAACACCATATATTTT.

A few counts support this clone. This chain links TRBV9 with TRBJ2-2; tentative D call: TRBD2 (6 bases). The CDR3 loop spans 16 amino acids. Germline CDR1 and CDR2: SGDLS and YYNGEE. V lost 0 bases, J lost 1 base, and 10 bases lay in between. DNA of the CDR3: TGTGCCAGCAGCGTAGAGGACGGGGGGAACACCGGGGAGCTGTTTTTT. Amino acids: CASSVEDGGNTGELFF.

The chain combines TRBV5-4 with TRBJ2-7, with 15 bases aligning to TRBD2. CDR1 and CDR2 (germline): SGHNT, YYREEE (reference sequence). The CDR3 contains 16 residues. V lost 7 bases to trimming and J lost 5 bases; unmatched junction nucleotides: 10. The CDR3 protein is CASGMGTSGRKDEQYF. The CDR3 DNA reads TGTGCCAGCGGGATGGGGACTAGCGGGAGGAAAGACGAGCAGTACTTC.

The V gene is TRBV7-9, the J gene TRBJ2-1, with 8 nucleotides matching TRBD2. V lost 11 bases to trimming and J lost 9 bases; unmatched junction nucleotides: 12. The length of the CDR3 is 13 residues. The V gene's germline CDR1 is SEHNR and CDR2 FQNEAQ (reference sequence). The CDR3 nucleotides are TGTGCCTTGGGGATGGCGGGAGGTTTTGAGCAGTTCTTC. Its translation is CALGMAGGFEQFF.

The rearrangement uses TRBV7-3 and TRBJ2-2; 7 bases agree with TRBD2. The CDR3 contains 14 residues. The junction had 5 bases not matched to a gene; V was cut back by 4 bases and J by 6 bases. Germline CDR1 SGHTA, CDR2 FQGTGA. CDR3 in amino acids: CASSYAGDAGELFF. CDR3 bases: TGTGCCAGCAGCTACGCGGGAGATGCCGGGGAGCTGTTTTTT.

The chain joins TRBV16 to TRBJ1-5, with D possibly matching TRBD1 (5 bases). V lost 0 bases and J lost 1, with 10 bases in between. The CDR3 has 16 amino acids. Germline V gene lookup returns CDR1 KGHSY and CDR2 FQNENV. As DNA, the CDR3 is TGTGCCAGCAGCCAATCGAGGACAACCAGCAATCAGCCCCAGCATTTT. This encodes CASSQSRTTSNQPQHF.

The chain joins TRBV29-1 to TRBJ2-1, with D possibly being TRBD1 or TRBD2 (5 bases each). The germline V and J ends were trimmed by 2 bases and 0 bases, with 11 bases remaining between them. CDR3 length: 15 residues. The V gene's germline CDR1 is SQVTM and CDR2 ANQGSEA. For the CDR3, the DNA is TGCAGCGTTGAACGCGCAGGGAGCTCCTACAATGAGCAGTTCTTC. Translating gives CSVERAGSSYNEQFF.

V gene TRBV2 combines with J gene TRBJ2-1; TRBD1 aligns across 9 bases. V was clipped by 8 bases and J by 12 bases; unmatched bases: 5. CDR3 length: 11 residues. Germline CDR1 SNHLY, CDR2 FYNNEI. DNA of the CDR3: TGTGCCAGCCGGGACAGGGCTCGGCAGTTCTTC. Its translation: CASRDRARQFF.

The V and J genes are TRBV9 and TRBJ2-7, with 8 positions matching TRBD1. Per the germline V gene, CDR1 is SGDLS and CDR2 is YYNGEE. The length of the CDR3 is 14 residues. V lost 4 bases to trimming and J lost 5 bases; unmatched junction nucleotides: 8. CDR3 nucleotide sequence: TGTGCCAGCAGCAACCGGGACAGGCAAGACGAGCAGTACTTC. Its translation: CASSNRDRQDEQYF.

CDR3 nucleotides: TGTGCCAGCAGGAGACAGGGGGCGCTTGCTGAAAAACTGTTTTTT. Translated: CASRRQGALAEKLFF. The chain has TRBV6-5 and TRBJ1-4; 10 bases agree with TRBD1. Germline V lookup: CDR1 MNHEY, CDR2 SVGAGI. Trimming removed 6 bases from V and 7 bases from J; junction bases left unmatched: 8. The CDR3 spans 15 residues.

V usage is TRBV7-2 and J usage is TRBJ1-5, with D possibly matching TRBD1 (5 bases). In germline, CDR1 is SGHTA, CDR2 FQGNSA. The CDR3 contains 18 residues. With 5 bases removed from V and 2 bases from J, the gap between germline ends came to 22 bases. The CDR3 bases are TGTGCCAGCAGCATTAGAGACAGTCGGGGGTCAGGCAATCAGCCCCAGCATTTT. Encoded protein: CASSIRDSRGSGNQPQHF.

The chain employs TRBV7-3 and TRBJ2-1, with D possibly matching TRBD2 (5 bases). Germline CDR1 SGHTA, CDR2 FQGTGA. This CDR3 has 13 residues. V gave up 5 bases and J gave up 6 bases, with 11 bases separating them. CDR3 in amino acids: CASSPTAGNEQFF. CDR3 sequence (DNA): TGTGCCAGCAGCCCCACGGCGGGCAATGAGCAGTTCTTC.

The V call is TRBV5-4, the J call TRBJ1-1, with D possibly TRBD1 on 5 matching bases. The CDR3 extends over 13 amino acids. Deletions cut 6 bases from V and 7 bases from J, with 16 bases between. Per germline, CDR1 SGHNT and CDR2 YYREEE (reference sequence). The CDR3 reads CASNPVGVDEAFF. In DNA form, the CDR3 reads TGTGCCAGCAACCCCGTGGGGGTGGATGAAGCTTTCTTT.

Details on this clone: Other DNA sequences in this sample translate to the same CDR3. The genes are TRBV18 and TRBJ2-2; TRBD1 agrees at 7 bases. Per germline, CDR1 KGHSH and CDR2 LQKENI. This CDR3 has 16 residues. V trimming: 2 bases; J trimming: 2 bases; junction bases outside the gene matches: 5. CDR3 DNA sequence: TGTGCCAGCTCACCAGCGAGGGGGCCCAACACCGGGGAGCTGTTTTTT. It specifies CASSPARGPNTGELFF.